The 14 T cell receptor beta chains below come from one sample, sequenced in a study of shared clonotypes between healthy human individuals (dated by TCRdb to the early 2020s). Libraries came from the immunoSEQ multiplex PCR assay. Not all clones reach the TCRdb copy of this immuneACCESS table, which keeps in-frame sequences only. Checked studies attribute under half of the gap to unresolved V genes and leave the rest unexplained. Here the sample has around 510,000 clones; approximately 94% occur a single time. The leading ten clones occupy nearly 0.065% of the sample. The sequencing input was naive CD4+ T cells sorted from blood. Taken with the paper, the label for cell subset or site translates to: CD45RA+ positively selected. Every receptor here comes from a woman aged 30 to 39 in good health.

The sample holds a few counts of this clone. The J gene is TRBJ1-2, the V gene TRBV19; 11 bases are shared with TRBD1. V shed 6 bases and J 6 bases; nucleotides not matched to a gene: 3. There are 13 residues in the CDR3. The germline CDR1 and CDR2 sequences are LNHDA and SQIVND (reference sequence). The chain's CDR3 is CASRDRGRNGYTF. The CDR3 nucleotides read TGTGCCAGTAGGGACAGGGGGCGGAATGGCTACACCTTC.

The chain combines TRBV25-1 with TRBJ1-1, with 9 bases identical to TRBD1. After removal of 6 bases from V and 1 base from J, the junction contained 9 bases not matched to a gene. This CDR3 comprises 16 residues. Germline values: CDR1 MGHDK, CDR2 SYGVNS. CDR3 residues: CASSGGTGTGNTEAFF. The DNA for the CDR3 is TGTGCCAGCAGCGGAGGGACAGGGACGGGGAACACTGAAGCTTTCTTT.

This chain connects TRBV2 to TRBJ1-5; tentatively, D is TRBD1 (5 bases). The V gene lost 0 bases and the J gene lost 9 bases, with 18 bases spanning the gap. Germline V gene sequence: CDR1 SNHLY, CDR2 FYNNEI. The CDR3 consists of 16 residues. CDR3 residues: CASSEAQIKGSRPQHF. For the CDR3, the DNA is TGTGCCAGCAGTGAAGCGCAGATTAAGGGGTCCCGGCCCCAGCATTTT.

The J gene is TRBJ2-7, the V gene TRBV5-5, with TRBD2 matching 8 bases. The CDR3 length is 14 residues. The junction had 5 bases not matched to a gene; V was cut back by 4 bases and J by 2 bases. The germline V gene has CDR1 SGHKS and CDR2 YYEKEE (reference sequence). This CDR3 is CASSQAGAAYEQYF. In DNA form, the CDR3 reads TGTGCCAGCAGCCAAGCGGGAGCGGCCTACGAGCAGTACTTC.

The chain carries TRBV29-1 and TRBJ1-2; 9 nucleotides agree with TRBD1. In germline, CDR1 is SQVTM, CDR2 ANQGSEA. V trimming: 6 bases; J trimming: 3 bases; junction bases outside the gene matches: 11. The CDR3 runs 15 residues. For the CDR3, the DNA is TGCAGCGTATCACAACAGGGGGCCGTCGACTATGGCTACACCTTC. This gives the protein CSVSQQGAVDYGYTF.

The J gene is TRBJ1-3, the V gene TRBV5-6; no definite D call. Trimming took off 1 base at V and 2 bases at J, with 13 bases between the two ends. This CDR3 region has 16 residues. Germline V CDR1 and CDR2: SGHDT, YYEEEE. The CDR3 nucleotides read TGTGCCAGCAGCTTGTCCAGGTCTGGCCCTGGAAACACCATATATTTT. Translated, it gives CASSLSRSGPGNTIYF. Drawing the rest from reference TRBV5-6 and TRBJ1-3, the complete variable domain is DAGVTQSPTHLIKTRGQQVTLRCSPKSGHDTVSWYQQALGQGPQFIFQYYEEEERQRGNFPDRFSGHQFPNYSSELNVNALLLGDSALYLCASSLSRSGPGNTIYFGEGSWLTVV.

This sequence joins TRBV11-2 and TRBJ2-5; D not certain. The CDR3 is made up of 14 amino acids. V lost 3 bases to trimming and J lost 1 base, with 9 bases between them. The germline V gene encodes CDR1 SGHAT and CDR2 FQNNGV. CDR3 nucleotide sequence: TGTGCCAGCAGCTTTACCGGCAGCCAAGAGACCCAGTACTTC. Protein product: CASSFTGSQETQYF.

V and J are TRBV25-1 and TRBJ2-7, with unresolved D. Trimming stripped 0 bases from V and 5 bases from J, with 11 bases between. Germline V CDR1 and CDR2: MGHDK, SYGVNS. The CDR3 runs to 14 residues. CDR3 bases: TGTGCCAGCAGTGAATATTTTGCTCTGCACGAGCAGTACTTC. It specifies CASSEYFALHEQYF.

This chain connects TRBV11-2 to TRBJ2-1; 8 bases agree with TRBD2. There are 15 residues in the CDR3. V lost 2 bases to trimming and J lost 1 base; unmatched junction nucleotides: 1. Germline CDR1 is SGHAT and CDR2 is FQNNGV. The CDR3 DNA is TGTGCCAGCAGCTTAAGCGGGAGATCCTACAATGAGCAGTTCTTC. Translation gives CASSLSGRSYNEQFF.

V usage is TRBV28 and J usage is TRBJ1-2; no clear D gene. This CDR3 contains 14 residues. V dropped 3 bases and J dropped 0 bases, with 8 bases sitting between them. Germline V gene sequence: CDR1 MDHEN, CDR2 SYDVKM. CDR3 protein: CASSFAAPNYGYTF. CDR3 bases: TGTGCCAGCAGTTTCGCAGCCCCTAACTATGGCTACACCTTC.

This sequence joins TRBV7-8 and TRBJ2-7, with 7 bases fitting TRBD1. The junction had 7 bases not matched to a gene; V was cut back by 6 bases and J by 2 bases. Germline V CDR1 and CDR2: SGHVS, FQNEAQ. There are 14 residues in the CDR3. The CDR3 reads CASRNRDRPYEQYF. The CDR3 DNA follows: TGTGCCAGCAGAAACCGGGACAGACCCTACGAGCAGTACTTC.

The V and J genes are TRBV4-1 and TRBJ2-7; D is unresolved. The germline V gene encodes CDR1 MGHRA and CDR2 YSYEKL. This CDR3 comprises 14 residues. The V end lost 1 base, the J end lost 6 bases, and 13 bases lay between the germline ends. Here the CDR3 DNA reads TGCGCCAGCAGCCAAGGGCAAGGGTTAGTCGAGCAGTACTTC. Protein: CASSQGQGLVEQYF.

The rearrangement joins TRBV2 to TRBJ2-7; 7 positions match TRBD2. The germline CDR1 and CDR2 sequences are SNHLY and FYNNEI. This CDR3 is 13 amino acids long. V lost 4 bases to trimming and J lost 12 bases; unmatched junction nucleotides: 12. Here the CDR3 reads CASSANELARPYF. The CDR3 DNA reads as TGTGCCAGCAGTGCTAATGAACTAGCGCGACCGTACTTC.

This chain joins TRBV5-1 and TRBJ2-3; 8 bases line up with TRBD2. The length of the CDR3 is 16 residues. From germline, CDR1 is SGHRS and CDR2 YFSETQ. V was pared by 3 bases and J by 2 bases, with 8 bases of the junction left unmatched. Here the CDR3 reads CASSSGRGLDTDTQYF. CDR3 nucleotides: TGCGCCAGCAGCTCCGGCCGGGGACTAGACACAGATACGCAGTATTTT.